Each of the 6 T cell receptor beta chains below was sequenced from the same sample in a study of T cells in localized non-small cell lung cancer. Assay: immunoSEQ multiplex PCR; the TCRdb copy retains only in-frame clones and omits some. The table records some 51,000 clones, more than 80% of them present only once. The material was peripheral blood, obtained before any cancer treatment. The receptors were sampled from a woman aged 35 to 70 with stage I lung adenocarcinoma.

CDR3 sequence: CASSEDGANYGYTF. Written as DNA, the CDR3 is TGTGCCAGCAGTGAAGACGGAGCGAACTATGGCTACACCTTC. The rearrangement joins TRBV6-1 to TRBJ1-2; D is uncertain. CDR3 size: 14 residues. V was cut by 1 base and J by 2 bases, with 8 bases left in between. Germline CDR1 reads MNHNS; CDR2 reads SASEGT.

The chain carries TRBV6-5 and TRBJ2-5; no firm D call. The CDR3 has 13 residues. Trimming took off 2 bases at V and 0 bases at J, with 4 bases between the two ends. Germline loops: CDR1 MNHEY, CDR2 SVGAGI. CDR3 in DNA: TGTGCCAGCAGTTACGGGTACCAAGAGACCCAGTACTTC. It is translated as CASSYGYQETQYF.

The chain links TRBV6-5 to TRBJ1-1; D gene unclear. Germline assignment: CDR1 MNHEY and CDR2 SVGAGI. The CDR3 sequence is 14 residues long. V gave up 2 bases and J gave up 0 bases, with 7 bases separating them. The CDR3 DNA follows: TGTGCCAGCAGTTACGGATCAGTGAACACTGAAGCTTTCTTT. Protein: CASSYGSVNTEAFF.

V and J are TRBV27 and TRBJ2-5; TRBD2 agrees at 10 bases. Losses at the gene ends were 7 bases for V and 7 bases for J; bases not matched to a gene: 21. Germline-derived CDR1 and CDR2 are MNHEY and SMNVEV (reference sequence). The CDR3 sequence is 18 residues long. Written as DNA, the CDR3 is TGTGCCAGCATGGGTCAGTTTAGCGGGGGGCCTCTTGTCGGGACCCAGTACTTC. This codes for CASMGQFSGGPLVGTQYF.

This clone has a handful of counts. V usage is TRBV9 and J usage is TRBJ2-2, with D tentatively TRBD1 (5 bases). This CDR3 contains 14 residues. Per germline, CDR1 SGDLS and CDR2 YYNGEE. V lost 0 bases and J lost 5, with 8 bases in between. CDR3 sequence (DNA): TGTGCCAGCAGCGTAGCAGGGCGAACCGGGGAGCTGTTTTTT. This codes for CASSVAGRTGELFF. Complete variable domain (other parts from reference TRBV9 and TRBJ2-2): DSGVTQTPKHLITATGQRVTLRCSPRSGDLSVYWYQQSLDQGLQFLIQYYNGEERAKGNILERFSAQQFPDLHSELNLSSLELGDSALYFCASSVAGRTGELFFGEGSRLTVL.

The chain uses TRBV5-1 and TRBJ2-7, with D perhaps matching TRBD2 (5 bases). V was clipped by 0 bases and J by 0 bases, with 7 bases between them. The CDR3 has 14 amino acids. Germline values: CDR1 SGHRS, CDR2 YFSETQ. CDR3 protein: CASSLVGSSYEQYF. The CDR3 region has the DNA TGCGCCAGCAGCTTGGTTGGGAGCTCCTACGAGCAGTACTTC.